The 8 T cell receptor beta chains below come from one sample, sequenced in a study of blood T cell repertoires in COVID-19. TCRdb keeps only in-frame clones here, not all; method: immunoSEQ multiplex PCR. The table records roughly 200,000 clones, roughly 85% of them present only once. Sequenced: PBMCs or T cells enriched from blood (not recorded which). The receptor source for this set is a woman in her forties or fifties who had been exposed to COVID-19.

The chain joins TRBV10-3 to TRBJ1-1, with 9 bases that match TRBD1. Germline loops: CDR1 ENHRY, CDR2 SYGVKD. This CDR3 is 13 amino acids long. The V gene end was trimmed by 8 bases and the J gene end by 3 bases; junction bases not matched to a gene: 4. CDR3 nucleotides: TGTGCCATCGGGACAGGGAGGGACACTGAAGCTTTCTTT. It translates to CAIGTGRDTEAFF.

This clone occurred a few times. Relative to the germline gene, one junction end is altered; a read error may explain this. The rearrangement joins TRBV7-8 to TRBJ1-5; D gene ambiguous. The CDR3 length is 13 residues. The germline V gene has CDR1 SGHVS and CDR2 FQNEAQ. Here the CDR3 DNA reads TGTGCCAGCAGCCTTCACAGCAGTCAGCCCCAGCATTTT. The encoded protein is CASSLHSSQPQHF.

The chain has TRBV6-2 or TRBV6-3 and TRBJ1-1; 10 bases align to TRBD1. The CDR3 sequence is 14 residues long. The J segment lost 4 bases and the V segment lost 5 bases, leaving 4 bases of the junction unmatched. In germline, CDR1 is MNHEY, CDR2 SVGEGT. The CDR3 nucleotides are TGTGCCAGCAGTCAAGACAGGGGGCGCACTGAAGCTTTCTTT. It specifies CASSQDRGRTEAFF.

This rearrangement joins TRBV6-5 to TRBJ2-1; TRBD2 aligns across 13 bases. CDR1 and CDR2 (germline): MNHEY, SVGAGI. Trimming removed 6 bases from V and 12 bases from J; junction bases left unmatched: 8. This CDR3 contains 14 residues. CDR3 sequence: CASRVGLAGSRQFF. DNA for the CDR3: TGTGCCAGCAGGGTGGGACTAGCGGGGAGCAGGCAGTTCTTC.

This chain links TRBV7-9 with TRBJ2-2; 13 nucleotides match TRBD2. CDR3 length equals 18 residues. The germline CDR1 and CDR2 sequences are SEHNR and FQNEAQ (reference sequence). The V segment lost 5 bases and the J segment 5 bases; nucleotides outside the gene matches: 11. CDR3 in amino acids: CASSRKGMGLAGTGELFF. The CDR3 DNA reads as TGTGCCAGCAGCCGCAAGGGCATGGGACTAGCGGGGACCGGGGAGCTGTTTTTT.

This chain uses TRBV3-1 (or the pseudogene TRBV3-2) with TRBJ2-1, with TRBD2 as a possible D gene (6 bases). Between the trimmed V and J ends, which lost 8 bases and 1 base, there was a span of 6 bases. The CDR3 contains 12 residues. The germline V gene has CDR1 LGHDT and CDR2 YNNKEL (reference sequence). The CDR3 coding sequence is TGTGCCAGCCGGGGGTCCTACAATGAGCAGTTCTTC. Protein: CASRGSYNEQFF.

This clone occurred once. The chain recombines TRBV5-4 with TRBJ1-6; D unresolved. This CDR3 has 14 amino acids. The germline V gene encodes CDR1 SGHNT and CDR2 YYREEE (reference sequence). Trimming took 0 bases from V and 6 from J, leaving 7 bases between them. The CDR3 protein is CASSLEAVNSPLHF. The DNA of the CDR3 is TGTGCCAGCAGCTTGGAAGCGGTTAATTCACCCCTCCACTTT.

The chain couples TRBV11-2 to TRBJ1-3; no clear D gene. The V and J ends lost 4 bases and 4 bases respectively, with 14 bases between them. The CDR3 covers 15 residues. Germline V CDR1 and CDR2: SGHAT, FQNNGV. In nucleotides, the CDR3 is TGTGCCAGCAGCTCACCCGGGTTCCTGGGAAACACCATATATTTT. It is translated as CASSSPGFLGNTIYF.